A selection of T cell receptor beta chains follows, all from one sample in a study of shared clonotypes between healthy human individuals. This table comes from immunoSEQ multiplex PCR, and its TCRdb copy is limited to in-frame clones, with some not included. The repertoire holds millions of clones, with approximately 95% as singletons. Sequencing was carried out using naive CD4+ T cells from PBMCs. These receptors were taken from a man between 18 and 29 years old in good health. Some clones in this sample may be carry-over from other donors' samples. CDR3s include the opening cysteine and the closing phenylalanine or tryptophan. Fields, in order: V gene, J gene, clone size, D gene, CDR3 DNA, CDR3 protein. A D gene is named only where the DNA matches it firmly. Rows may omit the clone size; those that give it use once, few, many or a size class.

>TRBV2|TRBJ1-3|.|.
TGTGCCAGCCTGAGAAATGGAAACACCATATATTTT
CASLRNGNTIYF
>TRBV11-2|TRBJ2-1|.|TRBD2
TGTGCCAGCAGGTCTAGCGGGAGGGTTAATGAGCAGTTCTTC
CASRSSGRVNEQFF
>TRBV28|TRBJ2-7|.|TRBD2
TGTGCCAGCAGTTGGACTAGCCTTCAGTCCGAGCAGTACTTC
CASSWTSLQSEQYF
>TRBV15|TRBJ2-5|.|TRBD2
TGTGCCACCAGCAGAGACGGCAGGGCTAGCGGGGTGGGAGAGACCCAGTACTTC
CATSRDGRASGVGETQYF
>TRBV27|TRBJ2-2|.|TRBD2
TGTGCCAGCAGTTTAATCGGGGGAGGGACCGGGGAGCTGTTTTTT
CASSLIGGGTGELFF
>TRBV6-5|TRBJ2-7|once|.
TGTGCCAGCAGTTACTCGCGGACATCCTACGAGCAGTACTTC
CASSYSRTSYEQYF
>TRBV15|TRBJ1-2|.|.
TGTGCCACCAGCAGAGATGCAGGACAGCGGACCAACTATGGCTACACCTTC
CATSRDAGQRTNYGYTF
>TRBV6-6|TRBJ2-7|.|.
TGTGCCAGCAGGCGGACGAGAGATTCCTACGAGCAGTACTTC
CASRRTRDSYEQYF
>TRBV2|TRBJ2-5|.|.
TGTGCCAGCAGTGAAGCGGGTCAGGGCTGGGCAGAGACCCAGTACTTC
CASSEAGQGWAETQYF
>TRBV16|TRBJ2-1|.|TRBD2
TGTGCCAGCAGCCCGAATTCCCCTCCAGCGGGAGGTGAGCAGTTCTTC
CASSPNSPPAGGEQFF
>TRBV19|TRBJ1-2|once|TRBD1
TGTGCCAGTAGTATGACAGGGGGCGGTAACTATGGCTACACCTTC
CASSMTGGGNYGYTF
>TRBV6-1|TRBJ1-2|few|TRBD1
TGTGCCAGCAGTGTTAGGACAGGGGGGATCTATGGCTACACCTTC
CASSVRTGGIYGYTF
>TRBV5-6|TRBJ1-4|.|.
TGTGCCAGCAGCTTGTCTACGGGTAGAGGGAAACTGTTTTTT
CASSLSTGRGKLFF
>TRBV4-2|TRBJ1-5|.|.
TGTGCCAGCAGCCCTGTTGTGAGTGGCAATCAGCCCCAGCATTTT
CASSPVVSGNQPQHF
>TRBV28|TRBJ1-2|.|.
TGTGCCAGCAGTATTACGGGGTATGGCTACACCTTC
CASSITGYGYTF
>TRBV7-3|TRBJ2-1|.|TRBD2
TGTGCCAGCAGCTCCCGACTAGCGAGCTCCTACAATGAGCAGTTCTTC
CASSSRLASSYNEQFF
>TRBV30|TRBJ2-7|.|.
TGTGCCTGGAGTGTATCTGGGCTAGACGAGCAGTACTTC
CAWSVSGLDEQYF
>TRBV5-1|TRBJ1-1|few|TRBD1
TGCGCCAGCAGCTTGACAGGGGCCACTGAAGCTTTCTTT
CASSLTGATEAFF
>TRBV28|TRBJ1-5|.|.
TGTGCCAGCAGCCCCGGTGGGTACCAGCATTTT
CASSPGGYQHF
>TRBV7-3|TRBJ2-2|.|.
TGTGCCAGCAGGGGACTCGGAGAATACGGGGAGCTGTTTTTT
CASRGLGEYGELFF
>TRBV7-9|TRBJ2-1|.|.
TGTGCCAGCAGCAGAGGTGCATCCCATGAGCAGTTCTTC
CASSRGASHEQFF
>TRBV10-3|TRBJ1-2|.|.
TGTGCCATCAGGGAAACAGGGAACTATGGCTACACCTTC
CAIRETGNYGYTF
>TRBV7-8|TRBJ1-2|.|TRBD1
TGTGCCAGCAGCTTCAAAGCCCCGGGACAGGGTATCTATGGCTACACCTTC
CASSFKAPGQGIYGYTF
>TRBV7-9|TRBJ2-5|.|.
TGTGCCAGCAGCGTAGGGGCAGCCGAGACCCAGTACTTC
CASSVGAAETQYF
>TRBV7-9|TRBJ1-4|.|.
TGTGCCAGCAGCTTATCTAATGAAAAACTGTTTTTT
CASSLSNEKLFF
>TRBV7-2|TRBJ1-2|.|TRBD1
TGTGCCAGCAGCCCAGGGACAGGGACACCCTATGGCTACACCTTC
CASSPGTGTPYGYTF
>TRBV27|TRBJ1-4|.|.
TGTGCCAGCAGCGCGACGTGGCGGAGGAATGAAAAACTGTTTTTT
CASSATWRRNEKLFF